Listed here are 24 T cell receptor beta chains from one sample, sequenced in a study of cytomegalovirus exposure and HLA in healthy donors. PCR was performed using 60 Vbeta and 13 Jbeta primers. TCRdb's copy holds only in-frame clones and misses some; the assay was immunoSEQ multiplex PCR. The sample lists approximately 140,000 clones, 65% to 85% occurring once. Specimen: PBMCs. These receptors were taken from a woman younger than 30 in good health and CMV-seronegative.

The chain uses TRBV6-5 and TRBJ2-1, with 9 nucleotides matching TRBD1. Trimming at V came to 5 bases and at J to 0 bases, leaving 2 bases not matched to a gene. The germline CDR1 and CDR2 sequences are MNHEY and SVGAGI. This CDR3 comprises 15 residues. This chain's CDR3 is CASSMTGGSYNEQFF. The CDR3 coding sequence is TGTGCCAGCAGTATGACAGGGGGCTCCTACAATGAGCAGTTCTTC.

The chain has TRBV11-3 and TRBJ2-2; the match to TRBD1 covers 7 bases. Looked up from germline, CDR1 is SGHNT and CDR2 is YENEEA. The CDR3 sequence is 16 residues long. V was pared by 5 bases and J by 3 bases, with 9 bases of the junction left unmatched. CDR3 loop: CASSPRPDRDTGELFF. DNA for the CDR3: TGTGCCAGCAGCCCTCGCCCCGACAGGGACACCGGGGAGCTGTTTTTT.

The V call is TRBV6-1, the J call TRBJ2-3, with 11 bases identical to TRBD2. The V segment lost 8 bases and the J segment 5 bases; nucleotides outside the gene matches: 6. This CDR3 comprises 14 residues. The germline CDR1 and CDR2 sequences are MNHNS and SASEGT. CDR3: CASVAGGPVDTQYF. The CDR3 nucleotides are TGTGCCAGCGTAGCGGGAGGGCCTGTAGATACGCAGTATTTT.

V usage is TRBV10-3 and J usage is TRBJ1-5, with unresolved D. Deletions cut 6 bases from V and 2 bases from J, with 5 bases between. The V gene's germline CDR1 is ENHRY and CDR2 SYGVKD. The CDR3 has 12 amino acids. The CDR3 DNA is TGTGCCATCAGCGGAGGCAATCAGCCCCAGCATTTT. This encodes CAISGGNQPQHF.

The chain couples TRBV6-1 to TRBJ1-2, with D tentatively TRBD1 (5 bases). Per the germline V gene, CDR1 is MNHNS and CDR2 is SASEGT. CDR3 length: 15 amino acids. Trimming removed 3 bases at V and 3 bases at J, with 14 bases between. CDR3 bases: TGTGCCAGCAGTGACCATCCTCGGGGGGACTATGGCTACACCTTC. This encodes CASSDHPRGDYGYTF.

Here the CDR3 reads CASSKGAKDTEAFF. The CDR3, as DNA: TGTGCCAGCAGTAAGGGGGCCAAGGACACTGAAGCTTTCTTT. The chain links TRBV7-9 to TRBJ1-1; TRBD1 matches at 7 bases. Germline assignment: CDR1 SEHNR and CDR2 FQNEAQ (reference sequence). This CDR3 has 14 amino acids. Trimming took 6 bases from V and 3 from J; bases not matched to a gene: 7. The full variable domain, in which reference TRBV7-9 and TRBJ1-1 provide the parts outside the CDR3, is DTGVSQNPRHKITKRGQNVTFRCDPISEHNRLYWYRQTLGQGPEFLTYFQNEAQLEKSRLLSDRFSAERPKGSFSTLEIQRTEQGDSAMYLCASSKGAKDTEAFFGQGTRLTVV.

The chain carries TRBV4-1 and TRBJ2-2; 13 bases agree with TRBD2. Looked up from germline, CDR1 is MGHRA and CDR2 is YSYEKL. J lost 2 bases, V lost 1 base, and 4 bases had no gene match. The length of the CDR3 is 18 residues. This CDR3 is CASSQALAGGINTGELFF. As DNA, the CDR3 is TGCGCCAGCAGCCAAGCACTAGCGGGAGGGATAAACACCGGGGAGCTGTTTTTT.

The V gene is TRBV2, the J gene TRBJ1-4; D call uncertain. V lost 4 bases to trimming and J lost 7 bases, with 7 bases between them. CDR1 and CDR2 from the germline V gene are SNHLY and FYNNEI. The CDR3 totals 12 residues. The CDR3 sequence is CASSGGIEKLFF. The CDR3 DNA is TGTGCCAGCAGTGGAGGGATTGAAAAACTGTTTTTT.

V is TRBV2 and J is TRBJ1-5, with D maybe TRBD1 (6 bases). The V gene's germline CDR1 is SNHLY and CDR2 FYNNEI. V was pared by 7 bases and J by 1 base, with 8 bases between. This CDR3 has 13 amino acids. Here the CDR3 reads CASTDRSNQPQHF. DNA of the CDR3: TGTGCCAGCACAGACAGGAGCAATCAGCCCCAGCATTTT.

The rearrangement joins TRBV7-9 to TRBJ1-1, with D perhaps matching TRBD1 (5 bases). The CDR3 runs to 15 residues. The germline V gene has CDR1 SEHNR and CDR2 FQNEAQ (reference sequence). V was shortened by 5 bases and J by 3 bases, with 16 bases between the two germline ends. CDR3 sequence: CASSLGGKADTEAFF. The CDR3 DNA follows: TGTGCCAGCAGCCTTGGGGGGAAGGCCGACACTGAAGCTTTCTTT.

This chain uses TRBV9 with TRBJ2-7, with D possibly being TRBD2 (6 bases). V lost 0 bases and J 1 base, leaving 11 bases between the germline ends. Germline V gene sequence: CDR1 SGDLS, CDR2 YYNGEE. The CDR3 is made up of 15 amino acids. CDR3 sequence: CASSVGPGVSYEQYF. The CDR3, as DNA: TGTGCCAGCAGCGTAGGACCGGGGGTTTCCTACGAGCAGTACTTC.

This clone was counted once. The chain joins TRBV12-5 to TRBJ1-1; D is perhaps TRBD1 (5 bases). There are 15 residues in the CDR3. V gave up 0 bases and J gave up 7 bases, with 15 bases separating them. In germline, CDR1 is LGHNT, CDR2 FRNRAP. Here the CDR3 reads CASGLVRFRVSEAFF. The CDR3 nucleotides read TGTGCTAGTGGTTTGGTACGATTCAGGGTGAGTGAAGCTTTCTTT.

This chain links TRBV27 with TRBJ1-5; D is uncertain. The V gene's germline CDR1 is MNHEY and CDR2 SMNVEV (reference sequence). The CDR3 covers 14 residues. The germline V and J ends were trimmed by 2 bases and 1 base, with 6 bases remaining between them. CDR3 DNA: TGTGCCAGCAGTTTAATCTCGAGCAATCAGCCCCAGCATTTT. It yields the protein CASSLISSNQPQHF.

This rearrangement joins TRBV5-1 to TRBJ2-1; the D gene is possibly TRBD1 (5 bases). V dropped 0 bases and J dropped 4 bases, with 11 bases sitting between them. The germline CDR1 and CDR2 sequences are SGHRS and YFSETQ. The CDR3 extends over 15 amino acids. The CDR3 DNA sequence: TGCGCCAGCAGCTTGGGGACATCCCTTTACAATGAGCAGTTCTTC. Amino acids: CASSLGTSLYNEQFF.

The CDR3 coding sequence is TGTGCCTGGAGCCGGCCCAGGGAGGGCCTTAGGAATGAGCAGTTCTTC. Translation gives CAWSRPREGLRNEQFF. The chain links TRBV30 to TRBJ2-1; 7 nucleotides agree with TRBD2. The germline CDR1 and CDR2 sequences are GTSNPN and SVGIG (reference sequence). The V segment lost 3 bases and the J segment 7 bases; nucleotides outside the gene matches: 15. CDR3 length equals 16 residues. The variable domain in full, with the rest retrieved from reference TRBV30 and TRBJ2-1, is SQTIHQWPATLVQPVGSPLSLECTVEGTSNPNLYWYRQAAGRGLQLLFYSVGIGQISSEVPQNLSASRPQDRQFILSSKKLLLSDSGFYLCAWSRPREGLRNEQFFGPGTRLTVL.

The V call is TRBV19, the J call TRBJ1-1; 8 bases agree with TRBD1. This CDR3 spans 15 amino acids. Germline values: CDR1 LNHDA, CDR2 SQIVND (reference sequence). J gave up 1 base and V 9 bases, and 10 bases lay outside the gene matches. For the CDR3, the DNA is TGTGCCAGCGCCGACAGGGGTTCATCGAACACTGAAGCTTTCTTT. Its translation: CASADRGSSNTEAFF. Full variable domain (remainder filled in from reference TRBV19 and TRBJ1-1): DGGITQSPKYLFRKEGQNVTLSCEQNLNHDAMYWYRQDPGQGLRLIYYSQIVNDFQKGDIAEGYSVSREKKESFPLTVTSAQKNPTAFYLCASADRGSSNTEAFFGQGTRLTVV.

The chain employs TRBV7-2 and TRBJ2-5; D perhaps matches TRBD2 (6 bases). The CDR3 runs 14 residues. V was shortened by 1 base and J by 1 base, with 7 bases between the two germline ends. Looked up from germline, CDR1 is SGHTA and CDR2 is FQGNSA. The CDR3 DNA reads TGTGCCAGCAGCTTAGGCGGGGCCCAAGAGACCCAGTACTTC. Amino acid sequence: CASSLGGAQETQYF.

The chain has TRBV11-3 and TRBJ1-1; D unresolved. The CDR3 has 13 residues. V dropped 4 bases and J dropped 6 bases, with 12 bases sitting between them. Germline V gene sequence: CDR1 SGHNT, CDR2 YENEEA. The DNA for the CDR3 is TGTGCCAGCAGCTCACTCGGGGTGGCTGAAGCTTTCTTT. Translated: CASSSLGVAEAFF.

This sequence joins TRBV4-1 and TRBJ1-3, with TRBD1 matching over 12 bases. The V segment lost 3 bases and the J segment 5 bases; nucleotides outside the gene matches: 8. The germline CDR1 and CDR2 sequences are MGHRA and YSYEKL. This CDR3 contains 17 residues. DNA for the CDR3: TGCGCCAGCAGCCATAGGGGACAGGGGGCCGTTCGAAACACCATATATTTT. Protein product: CASSHRGQGAVRNTIYF.

This clone appeared once. The V gene is TRBV7-9, the J gene TRBJ2-7, with a weak D call TRBD2 (6 bases). This CDR3 is 13 amino acids long. Germline CDR1 SEHNR, CDR2 FQNEAQ (reference sequence). The V end lost 4 bases, the J end lost 1 base, and 8 bases lay between the germline ends. The CDR3 loop is CASSSGTSYEQYF. In DNA, the CDR3 is TGTGCCAGCAGCTCCGGGACTTCCTACGAGCAGTACTTC.

V and J are TRBV5-1 and TRBJ1-3; the D gene is possibly TRBD1 (5 bases). The germline gives CDR1 SGHRS, CDR2 YFSETQ. This CDR3 region has 15 residues. V lost 5 bases, J lost 6 bases, and 18 bases lay in between. The CDR3 DNA reads TGCGCCAGCAGAAGCGACGCGGGGGGAGTAAACACCATATATTTT. Its translation is CASRSDAGGVNTIYF.

The chain combines TRBV7-2 with TRBJ2-7; tentatively, D is TRBD2 (5 bases). Germline loops: CDR1 SGHTA, CDR2 FQGNSA. Trimming removed 3 bases from V and 6 bases from J, with 18 bases in between. This CDR3 is built from 15 residues. The CDR3 loop reads CASSLGSDPEGEQYF. CDR3 in DNA: TGTGCCAGCAGCTTGGGCTCTGACCCCGAGGGCGAGCAGTACTTC.

This chain joins TRBV6-6 and TRBJ2-2; D perhaps matches TRBD1 (5 bases). Trimming stripped 11 bases from V and 0 bases from J, with 13 bases between. The CDR3 spans 14 residues. The germline CDR1 and CDR2 sequences are MNHNY and SVGAGI (reference sequence). CDR3 loop: CASRGRSNTGELFF. The CDR3 DNA is TGTGCCTCTAGGGGTAGATCGAACACCGGGGAGCTGTTTTTT.

The chain has TRBV19 and TRBJ2-1; 12 nucleotides agree with TRBD2. The V gene end was trimmed by 7 bases and the J gene end by 4 bases; junction bases not matched to a gene: 8. The CDR3 consists of 16 residues. Per the germline V gene, CDR1 is LNHDA and CDR2 is SQIVND (reference sequence). The CDR3: CASTSGLAGLYNEQFF. The CDR3 DNA follows: TGTGCCAGTACATCCGGACTAGCGGGACTATACAATGAGCAGTTCTTC. The full variable domain, completed using reference TRBV19 and TRBJ2-1, is DGGITQSPKYLFRKEGQNVTLSCEQNLNHDAMYWYRQDPGQGLRLIYYSQIVNDFQKGDIAEGYSVSREKKESFPLTVTSAQKNPTAFYLCASTSGLAGLYNEQFFGPGTRLTVL.